Following are 10 T cell receptor beta chains from one sample sequenced in a study of cytomegalovirus exposure and HLA in healthy donors. The PCR used 60 Vbeta and 13 Jbeta primers. Profiling relied on immunoSEQ multiplex PCR, and the TCRdb table lists in-frame clones only, not all of them. The ten top clones account for roughly 2.7%, within a sample of about 140,000 clones. Input material: PBMCs. The origin of the receptors is a man aged 35 to 55 in good health and CMV-seronegative.

V usage is TRBV12-5 and J usage is TRBJ2-3; maybe TRBD1 (5 bases). Germline V lookup: CDR1 LGHNT, CDR2 FRNRAP. CDR3 size: 18 residues. Trimming left V 0 bases short and J 2 bases short, with 18 bases between. CDR3 DNA: TGTGCTAGTGGTTTGGTACGGGTTTCAGGGCTGGCCACAGATACGCAGTATTTT. This gives the protein CASGLVRVSGLATDTQYF.

The chain couples TRBV15 to TRBJ1-6, with D possibly TRBD1 on 5 matching bases. This CDR3 has 15 amino acids. Germline values: CDR1 LNHNV, CDR2 YYDKDF (reference sequence). Trimming took off 1 base at V and 3 bases at J, with 7 bases between the two ends. The CDR3 DNA is TGTGCCACCAGCAGAGGACAGTTCTATAATTCACCCCTCCACTTT. This gives the protein CATSRGQFYNSPLHF.

This sequence joins TRBV7-6 and TRBJ1-2; no reliable D call. Between the trimmed V and J ends, which lost 5 bases and 5 bases, there was a span of 12 bases. Per germline, CDR1 SGHVS and CDR2 FNYEAQ. The CDR3 spans 13 residues. CDR3 sequence reads: CASSQSRGYGYTF. The CDR3 nucleotides are TGTGCCAGCAGCCAGTCCCGGGGATATGGCTACACCTTC. Based on the CDR3 plus reference TRBV7-6 and TRBJ1-2, the full variable domain is GAGVSQSPRYKVTKRGQDVALRCDPISGHVSLYWYRQALGQGPEFLTYFNYEAQQDKSGLPNDRFSAERPEGSISTLTIQRTEQRDSAMYRCASSQSRGYGYTFGSGTRLTVV.

The chain links TRBV9 to TRBJ2-5, with 7 bases fitting TRBD1. This CDR3 comprises 19 residues. V gave up 1 base and J gave up 1 base; unmatched junction bases: 16. From germline, CDR1 is SGDLS and CDR2 YYNGEE. This chain's CDR3 is CASSVQETGSFMGQETQYF. CDR3 bases: TGTGCCAGCAGCGTACAGGAGACAGGGAGTTTCATGGGCCAAGAGACCCAGTACTTC.

V gene TRBV4-1 combines with J gene TRBJ2-7; weak D call: TRBD2 (7 bases). Between the trimmed V and J ends, which lost 0 bases and 0 bases, there was a span of 15 bases. CDR1 is MGHRA and CDR2 is YSYEKL in the germline V gene. The CDR3 is 17 amino acids. The CDR3 coding sequence is TGCGCCAGCAGCCAAGATTTATCGGGGGGCGCCTCCTACGAGCAGTACTTC. Its protein product is CASSQDLSGGASYEQYF.

The chain joins TRBV7-9 to TRBJ1-4, with TRBD1 as a possible D gene (6 bases). V was shortened by 5 bases and J by 8 bases, with 18 bases between the two germline ends. In germline, CDR1 is SEHNR, CDR2 FQNEAQ (reference sequence). There are 15 residues in the CDR3. Here the CDR3 DNA reads TGTGCCAGCAGCAGTCTCGGGGGGCTTAAGGAAAAACTGTTTTTT. Translation gives CASSSLGGLKEKLFF.

This sequence joins TRBV7-2 and TRBJ2-5, with 8 bases that match TRBD1. The CDR3 is 13 residues long. The germline gives CDR1 SGHTA, CDR2 FQGNSA. J lost 5 bases, V lost 8 bases, and 7 bases had no gene match. The CDR3 nucleotides are TGTGCCAGCGGCCAGGGGGCCCGGGAGACCCAGTACTTC. It yields the protein CASGQGARETQYF.

The chain couples TRBV4-1 to TRBJ2-1; D is unresolved. V was clipped by 2 bases and J by 9 bases, with 5 bases between them. The CDR3 has 11 amino acids. The germline CDR1 and CDR2 sequences are MGHRA and YSYEKL. The CDR3 bases are TGCGCCAGCAGCCAAAATCGTGAGCAGTTCTTC. It translates to CASSQNREQFF.

The chain links TRBV29-1 to TRBJ2-1; TRBD2 matches at 9 bases. The CDR3 extends over 15 amino acids. The V gene end was trimmed by 3 bases and the J gene end by 3 bases; junction bases not matched to a gene: 6. Per the germline V gene, CDR1 is SQVTM and CDR2 is ANQGSEA. CDR3 bases: TGCAGCGTTGAGGAGCGGGGGGCTTTCTACAATGAGCAGTTCTTC. Translating it yields CSVEERGAFYNEQFF.

This rearrangement joins TRBV7-8 to TRBJ2-7, with TRBD1 identical over 8 bases. V trimming: 2 bases; J trimming: 1 base; junction bases outside the gene matches: 7. Germline CDR1 SGHVS, CDR2 FQNEAQ. The CDR3 contains 16 residues. Written as DNA, the CDR3 is TGTGCCAGCAGCTTAACGAGGACAGGGCAATCCTACGAGCAGTACTTC. Translating it yields CASSLTRTGQSYEQYF.